This T cell receptor (beta chain) was identified in a study of T cells in Graves' hyperthyroidism and ophthalmopathy. Study context: Before any treatment, at initial diagnosis, peripheral blood was collected. Regarding the study as a whole: Ophthalmopathy was model-predicted a median about 7.1 months pre-onset.

This clonotype was counted at least ten times. Its antigen is currently unknown. Amplification of TCR beta CDR3 regions used RNA as the template. The HTBI primer set served for first-round RT-PCR of the TCR CDR3. TCRdb called the multiplex PCR reads again in MiXCR, with one record for every CDR3 protein. The sample carries fewer than 900,000 distinct CDR3 sequences, over 15% recorded once. Sampled blood dates from first hyperthyroidism diagnosis, and it precedes any ophthalmopathy symptoms. Fresh peripheral blood, about 9.3 ml, yielded the PBMCs. Sequencing was done on a sample of blood. This receptor was taken from a woman between 45 and 60 years old with Graves' hyperthyroidism that later progressed to Graves' ophthalmopathy.

The DNA for the CDR3 is TGCAGTGCTCCTCGGGGGGGACAAGAGACCCAGTACTTC. Translation: CSAPRGGQETQYF. V is TRBV20-1 and J is TRBJ2-5; 8 bases align to TRBD2. From germline, CDR1 is DFQATT and CDR2 SNEGSKA (reference sequence). The ends lost 5 bases at V and 2 bases at J; junction bases unmatched: 4. This CDR3 has 13 amino acids.